This T cell receptor beta chain was sequenced during a study of T cell changes during pregnancy in multiple sclerosis (dated by TCRdb to between 2018 and 2021). About the investigation overall: Changes in the T cell repertoire over the course of pregnancy were examined in this study in women with multiple sclerosis.

Trimmed from V: 8 bases; trimmed from J: 4 bases; junction bases lacking a gene match: 8. The germline V gene (reference sequence) provides CDR1 SEHNR and CDR2 FQNEAQ. The CDR3 runs 14 amino acids, cysteine and phenylalanine included. This entry keeps only the CDR3 DNA: 42 bases, framed from base 1. On this clone itself: Its antigen is still unknown. No base qualities exist here, and no much larger clone lies one base off it.

Library generation was performed with the immunoSEQ multiplex PCR assay. The source is immuneACCESS, and TCRdb retained only in-frame sequences with V and J called. Part of the clones is not carried over; for the studies checked, unresolved V genes explain less than half of this, and the remainder is unexplained. This sample holds some 30,000 clones; about nine tenths were observed only once. The top ten hold approximately 6.6% of the sample. This TCR was sampled from a female donor with multiple sclerosis, enrolled in a pregnancy study. Recombination joined TRBV7-9 with TRBJ2-3; the junction holds 8 bases that match TRBD2. The sequences come from CD8+ T cells from peripheral blood mononuclear cells, collected after pregnancy. The CDR3 has the sequence CASWGSGSPDTQYF. The DNA sequence is as follows: TGTGCCAGCTGGGGCAGCGGGAGTCCAGATACGCAGTATTTT. The CDR3 plus the reference TRBV7-9 and TRBJ2-3 genes for the other parts give the full variable domain: DTGVSQNPRHKITKRGQNVTFRCDPISEHNRLYWYRQTLGQGPEFLTYFQNEAQLEKSRLLSDRFSAERPKGSFSTLEIQRTEQGDSAMYLCASWGSGSPDTQYFGPGTRLTVL.